This T cell receptor beta chain comes out of a study of regulatory T cells in long-lasting Graves disease. The CDR3 covers 16 residues. From germline, CDR1 is MNHNS and CDR2 SASEGT. J was trimmed by 3 bases and V by 3 bases; bases with no gene match: 6. This clonotype was detected many times. Sequencing libraries for TCR beta were prepared with iRepertoire HTBI primers and Arm-PCR of CDR3 regions. TCRdb processed the multiplex PCR reads anew with MiXCR; each CDR3 protein has one entry. The sample has 700,000 or so distinct CDR3 sequences, 30% seen once. Time point reported: persistent/refractory GD, antithyroid drugs over 5 years with positive TRAb. RNA isolated from PBMCs was used to make the TCR library.

The starting material was peripheral blood mononuclear cells (PBMCs), obtained when the disease was refractory, from a patient treated with antithyroid drugs. The gene calls are TRBV6-1 and TRBJ1-5; 9 bases map to TRBD1. The receptor comes from a female donor with Graves disease. CDR3 nucleotides: TGTGCCAGCAGTGACTTCGGGACAGGGAACAATCAGCCCCAGCATTTT. Translated, it gives CASSDFGTGNNQPQHF.